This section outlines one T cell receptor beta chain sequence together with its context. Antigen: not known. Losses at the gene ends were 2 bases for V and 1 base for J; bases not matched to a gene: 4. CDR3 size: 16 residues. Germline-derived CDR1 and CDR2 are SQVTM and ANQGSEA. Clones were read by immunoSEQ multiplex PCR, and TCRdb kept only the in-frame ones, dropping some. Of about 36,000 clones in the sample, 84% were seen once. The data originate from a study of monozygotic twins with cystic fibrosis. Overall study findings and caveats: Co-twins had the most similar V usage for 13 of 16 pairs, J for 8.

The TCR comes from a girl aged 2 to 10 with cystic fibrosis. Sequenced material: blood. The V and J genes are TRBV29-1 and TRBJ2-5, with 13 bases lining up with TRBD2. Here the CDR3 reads CSVETSGGELQETQYF. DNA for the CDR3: TGCAGCGTTGAAACTAGCGGGGGGGAACTCCAAGAGACCCAGTACTTC.